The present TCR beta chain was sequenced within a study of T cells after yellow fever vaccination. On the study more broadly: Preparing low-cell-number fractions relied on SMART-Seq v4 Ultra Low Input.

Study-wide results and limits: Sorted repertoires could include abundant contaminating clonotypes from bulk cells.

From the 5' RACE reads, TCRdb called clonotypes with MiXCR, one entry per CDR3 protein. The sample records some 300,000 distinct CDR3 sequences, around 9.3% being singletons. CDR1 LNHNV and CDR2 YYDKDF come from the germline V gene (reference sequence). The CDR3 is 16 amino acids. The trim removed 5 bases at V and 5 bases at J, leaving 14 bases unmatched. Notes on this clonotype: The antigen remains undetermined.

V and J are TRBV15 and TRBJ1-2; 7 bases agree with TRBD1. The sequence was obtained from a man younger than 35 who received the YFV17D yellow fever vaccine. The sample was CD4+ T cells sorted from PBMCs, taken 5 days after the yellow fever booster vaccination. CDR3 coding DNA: TGTGCCACCAGCCCCCGGGCTAGGGGGCTGGAATATGGCTACACCTTC. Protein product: CATSPRARGLEYGYTF.